This TCR beta chain was obtained from a study of cytomegalovirus exposure and HLA in healthy donors. Notes on this clone: The antigen is undetermined.

The study's findings and limits: The majority of TCR sequences were rare, yet some public TCRs appeared in many donors. Among the sequence variants, a highly shared cluster was likely an artifact of sequencing. Presence/absence analyses supposed approximately even sequencing depth among donors. Within an earlier analysis, most TCR beta V segments proved productive either about 87% or about 30% of the time.

Primers for the PCR totalled 60 Vbeta and 13 Jbeta. Sequenced by immunoSEQ multiplex PCR; TCRdb stores in-frame clones only, minus some. The sample features about 120,000 clones, with approximately 1.6% in its top ten. The germline V gene encodes CDR1 MRHNA and CDR2 SNTAGT. This CDR3 spans 15 amino acids. V lost 4 bases and J lost 2; bases outside the gene matches: 5. The source is a young man in good health and CMV-seronegative. The V gene is TRBV6-4, the J gene TRBJ2-3; TRBD2 matches at 8 bases. Sequencing was carried out using PBMCs. The chain's CDR3 is CASSAGTSATDTQYF. Here the CDR3 DNA reads TGTGCCAGCAGTGCCGGGACTAGTGCCACAGATACGCAGTATTTT.